This paragraph covers one T cell receptor (beta chain) sequence. Its cognate antigen has yet to be identified. Base qualities are not provided; no much larger clone lies one nucleotide away. These data belong to a study of HIV-infected patients and healthy controls (dated by TCRdb to the mid-2010s). The library was obtained by 5' RACE. Sequencing used an Illumina MiSeq. TCRdb applied fastp at Q25 and MiXCR to the public reads, then kept only in-frame beta chains. Rows merge per CDR3 protein into single entries with the most common DNA and genes. Recorded for this sample are tens of thousands of distinct CDR3 sequences; about 19% of them occurred a single time. The ten largest make up about 1.3% of the sample. The junction carries 11 bases between V and J, which are trimmed by 5 bases and 7 bases respectively. The CDR3 covers 12 residues, taking in both the cysteine and the phenylalanine. The kept DNA is CDR3 alone, 36 bases in frame from the first base.

The rearranged chain carries TRBV12-3 or TRBV12-4 and TRBJ1-2; a tentative D match to TRBD1 spans 6 bases. Sequencing was performed on CD4+ T cells from blood. The receptor was isolated from a human donor in good health. The CDR3 protein is CASSRNRAGYTF. The DNA is as follows: TGTGCCAGCAGTAGGAACAGGGCTGGCTACACCTTC.